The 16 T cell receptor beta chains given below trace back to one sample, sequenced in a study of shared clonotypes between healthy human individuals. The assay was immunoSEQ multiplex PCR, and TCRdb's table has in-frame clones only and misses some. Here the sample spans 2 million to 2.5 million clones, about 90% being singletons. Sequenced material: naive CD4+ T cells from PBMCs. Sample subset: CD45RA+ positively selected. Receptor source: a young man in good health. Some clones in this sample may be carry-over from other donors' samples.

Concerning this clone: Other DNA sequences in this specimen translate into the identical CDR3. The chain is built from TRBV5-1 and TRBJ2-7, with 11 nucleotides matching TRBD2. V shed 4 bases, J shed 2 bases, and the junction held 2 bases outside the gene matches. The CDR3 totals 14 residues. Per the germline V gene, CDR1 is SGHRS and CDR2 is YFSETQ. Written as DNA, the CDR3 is TGCGCCAGCAGCGGGACTAGCGGCACCTACGAGCAGTACTTC. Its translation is CASSGTSGTYEQYF.

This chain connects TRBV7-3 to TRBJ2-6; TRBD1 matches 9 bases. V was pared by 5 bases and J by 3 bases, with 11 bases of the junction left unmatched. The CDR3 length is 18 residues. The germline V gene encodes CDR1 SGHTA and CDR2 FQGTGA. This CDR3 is CASSVGQGLFDGANVLTF. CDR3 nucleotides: TGTGCCAGCAGCGTGGGACAGGGACTCTTTGATGGGGCCAACGTCCTGACTTTC. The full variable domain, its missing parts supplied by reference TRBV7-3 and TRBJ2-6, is GAGVSQTPSNKVTEKGKYVELRCDPISGHTALYWYRQSLGQGPEFLIYFQGTGAADDSGLPNDRFFAVRPEGSVSTLKIQRTERGDSAVYLCASSVGQGLFDGANVLTFGAGSRLTVL.

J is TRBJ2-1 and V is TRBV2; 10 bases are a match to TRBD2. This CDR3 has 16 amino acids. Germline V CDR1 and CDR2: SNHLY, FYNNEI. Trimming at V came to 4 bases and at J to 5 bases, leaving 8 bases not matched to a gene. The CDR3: CASSAPGLAPHNEQFF. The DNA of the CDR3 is TGTGCCAGCAGTGCCCCGGGACTAGCGCCCCACAATGAGCAGTTCTTC.

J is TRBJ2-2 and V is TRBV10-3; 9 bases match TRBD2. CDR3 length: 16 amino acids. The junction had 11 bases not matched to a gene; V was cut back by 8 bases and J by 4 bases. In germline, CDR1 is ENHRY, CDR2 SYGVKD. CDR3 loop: CAIGGPAGGLTGELFF. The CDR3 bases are TGTGCCATCGGGGGCCCGGCGGGAGGGCTCACCGGGGAGCTGTTTTTT.

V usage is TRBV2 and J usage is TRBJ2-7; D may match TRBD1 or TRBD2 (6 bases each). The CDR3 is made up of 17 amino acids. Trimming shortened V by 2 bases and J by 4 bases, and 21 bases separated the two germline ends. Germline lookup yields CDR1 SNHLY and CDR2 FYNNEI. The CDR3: CASSESRAGQGSYEQYF. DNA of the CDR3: TGTGCCAGCAGTGAATCTAGGGCGGGACAAGGCTCGTACGAGCAGTACTTC.

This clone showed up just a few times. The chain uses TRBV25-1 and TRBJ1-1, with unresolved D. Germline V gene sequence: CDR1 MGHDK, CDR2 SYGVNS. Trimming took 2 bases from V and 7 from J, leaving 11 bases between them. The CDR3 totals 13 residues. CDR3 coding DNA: TGTGCCAGCAGTGAAGGGTACTACGGTGAAGCTTTCTTT. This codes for CASSEGYYGEAFF.

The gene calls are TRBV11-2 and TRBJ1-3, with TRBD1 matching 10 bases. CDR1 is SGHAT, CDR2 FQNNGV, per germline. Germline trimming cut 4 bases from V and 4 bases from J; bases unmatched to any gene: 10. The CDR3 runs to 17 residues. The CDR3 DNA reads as TGTGCCAGCAGCTGGGACAGGGGCCGTCTCGGAGGAAACACCATATATTTT. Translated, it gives CASSWDRGRLGGNTIYF.

The CDR3 DNA reads as TGTGCCAGCAGTGGATTACAGGGGCAAAGCTCCTACAATGAGCAGTTCTTC. Amino acid sequence: CASSGLQGQSSYNEQFF. The chain recombines TRBV6-1 with TRBJ2-1; TRBD1 matches at 7 bases. Trimming cost V 4 bases and J 0 bases; bases outside gene matches: 9. Germline V gene data show CDR1 as MNHNS and CDR2 as SASEGT. This CDR3 has 17 amino acids.

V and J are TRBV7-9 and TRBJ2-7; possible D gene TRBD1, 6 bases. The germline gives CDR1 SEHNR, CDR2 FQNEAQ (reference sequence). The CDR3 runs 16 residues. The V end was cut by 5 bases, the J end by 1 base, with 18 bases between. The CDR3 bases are TGTGCCAGCAGCCCATGGGGGCCGACCCTTTCCTACGAGCAGTACTTC. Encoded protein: CASSPWGPTLSYEQYF.

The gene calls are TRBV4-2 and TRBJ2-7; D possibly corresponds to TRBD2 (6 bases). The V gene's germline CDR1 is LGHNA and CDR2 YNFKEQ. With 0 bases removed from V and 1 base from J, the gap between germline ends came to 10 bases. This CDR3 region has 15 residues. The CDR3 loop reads CASSQEQRASYEQYF. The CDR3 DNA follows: TGTGCCAGCAGCCAAGAACAGCGGGCATCCTACGAGCAGTACTTC.

The CDR3 spells CASTTHVAGEQYF. The CDR3 nucleotides are TGTGCCAGTACCACCCATGTCGCGGGGGAGCAGTACTTC. The rearrangement uses TRBV19 and TRBJ2-7; D might be TRBD2 (6 bases). Trimming removed 7 bases at V and 7 bases at J, with 17 bases between. CDR1 is LNHDA, CDR2 SQIVND, per germline (reference sequence). The CDR3 consists of 13 residues.

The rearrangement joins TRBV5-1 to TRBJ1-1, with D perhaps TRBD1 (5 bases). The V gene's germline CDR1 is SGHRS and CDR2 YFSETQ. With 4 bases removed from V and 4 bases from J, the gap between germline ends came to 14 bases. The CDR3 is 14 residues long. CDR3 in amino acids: CASSPGGTSTEAFF. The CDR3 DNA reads TGCGCCAGCAGCCCCGGGGGTACGAGCACTGAAGCTTTCTTT.

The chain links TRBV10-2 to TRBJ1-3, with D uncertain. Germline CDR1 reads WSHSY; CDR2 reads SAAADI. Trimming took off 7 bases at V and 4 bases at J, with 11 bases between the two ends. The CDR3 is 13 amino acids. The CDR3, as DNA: TGCGCCAGCACCCCAGGCCCGGGAAACACCATATATTTT. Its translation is CASTPGPGNTIYF.

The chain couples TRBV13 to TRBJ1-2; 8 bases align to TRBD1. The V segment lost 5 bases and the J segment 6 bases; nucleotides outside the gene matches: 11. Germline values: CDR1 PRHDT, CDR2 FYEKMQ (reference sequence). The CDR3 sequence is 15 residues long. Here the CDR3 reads CASSLNVRTGNGYTF. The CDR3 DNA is TGTGCCAGCAGCCTCAACGTGCGGACAGGGAATGGCTACACCTTC.

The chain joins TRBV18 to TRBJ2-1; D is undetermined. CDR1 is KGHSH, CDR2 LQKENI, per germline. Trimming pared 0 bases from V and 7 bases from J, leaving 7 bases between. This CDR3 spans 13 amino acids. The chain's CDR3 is CASSPPAANEQFF. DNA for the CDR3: TGTGCCAGCTCACCACCGGCTGCTAATGAGCAGTTCTTC.

The CDR3 spells CASSTSGKVGSYEQYF. The CDR3 DNA follows: TGTGCCAGCAGTACTAGCGGGAAGGTCGGCTCCTACGAGCAGTACTTC. This chain links TRBV27 with TRBJ2-7; TRBD2 matches 10 bases. The germline CDR1 and CDR2 sequences are MNHEY and SMNVEV (reference sequence). The length of the CDR3 is 16 residues. V was pared by 5 bases and J by 0 bases, with 7 bases of the junction left unmatched.